These 9 T cell receptor beta chains were all obtained from the same sample, sequenced in a study of a mutant IDH1 vaccine in newly diagnosed glioma. These receptors' targets are unknown. Profiling relied on immunoSEQ multiplex PCR, and the TCRdb table lists in-frame clones only, not all of them. Altogether some 130,000 clones are present, around three quarters being singletons, with the ten largest covering about 5.5%. Time point specified: week 11, during vaccination. The content of each vaccine dose was 300 ug of mutant IDH1 20-mer peptide, and topical imiquimod accompanied it. The sequencing here drew on PBMCs, taken from a glioma patient whose treatment included an IDH1 peptide vaccine. Receptors were obtained from a man in his forties or fifties with glioma.

The chain is built from TRBV9 and TRBJ2-1; TRBD2 agrees at 13 bases. The germline V gene has CDR1 SGDLS and CDR2 YYNGEE. Losses at the gene ends were 2 bases for V and 6 bases for J; bases not matched to a gene: 5. The CDR3 totals 16 residues. The CDR3 spells CASSVTSGRASNEQFF. The CDR3 bases are TGTGCCAGCAGCGTTACTAGCGGGAGGGCCAGCAATGAGCAGTTCTTC.

The chain couples TRBV14 to TRBJ2-1; TRBD2 is a possible D gene (5 bases). The germline gives CDR1 SGHDN, CDR2 FVKESK. The CDR3 is made up of 15 amino acids. Trimming took 4 bases from V and 2 from J, leaving 12 bases between them. CDR3 DNA: TGTGCCAGCAGCCCGCCGGGGATCCCCTACAATGAGCAGTTCTTC. Translated, it gives CASSPPGIPYNEQFF.

The chain employs TRBV5-4 and TRBJ2-7; D possibly matches TRBD1 or TRBD2 (5 bases each). V lost 4 bases and J 2 bases, leaving 13 bases between the germline ends. Germline V gene sequence: CDR1 SGHNT, CDR2 YYREEE (reference sequence). This CDR3 is 14 amino acids long. DNA for the CDR3: TGTGCCAGCAGCACCCGGGGCAGAACCTACGAGCAGTACTTC. Translating gives CASSTRGRTYEQYF.

The genes are TRBV6-5 and TRBJ1-1; D ambiguous. The ends were cut back, 0 bases at V and 6 bases at J, with 11 bases in the middle. Germline V lookup: CDR1 MNHEY, CDR2 SVGAGI. CDR3 size: 14 residues. The CDR3 loop is CASSYSRGSPEAFF. DNA for the CDR3: TGTGCCAGCAGTTACTCGAGAGGGAGCCCTGAAGCTTTCTTT.

J is TRBJ2-1 and V is TRBV6-6, with D tentatively TRBD1 (6 bases). CDR3 length: 14 residues. The V end lost 8 bases, the J end lost 8 bases, and 19 bases lay between the germline ends. The germline V gene encodes CDR1 MNHNY and CDR2 SVGAGI (reference sequence). The CDR3 nucleotides are TGTGCCAGCGACAGGCAAGGGAGCATGGATGAGCAGTTCTTC. Amino acids: CASDRQGSMDEQFF.

This clone was recorded a few times. This rearrangement joins TRBV6-1 to TRBJ1-2; 9 bases are a match to TRBD1. The length of the CDR3 is 15 residues. The junction had 12 bases not matched to a gene; V was cut back by 5 bases and J by 8 bases. Germline CDR1 and CDR2: MNHNS and SASEGT. CDR3: CASSPQGQGLKGYTF. DNA of the CDR3: TGTGCCAGCAGTCCCCAGGGACAGGGCTTGAAAGGCTACACCTTC.

The chain recombines TRBV7-2 with TRBJ1-6; possible D gene TRBD1, 5 bases. The CDR3 is 18 amino acids. Trimming removed 5 bases at V and 0 bases at J, with 17 bases between. CDR1 is SGHTA, CDR2 FQGNSA, per germline. The CDR3 loop reads CASSRSLRGSSYNSPLHF. CDR3 in DNA: TGTGCCAGCAGCCGTTCCTTAAGGGGTTCCTCCTATAATTCACCCCTCCACTTT.

The rearrangement joins TRBV30 to TRBJ2-1; 9 nucleotides match TRBD2. CDR1 and CDR2 (germline): GTSNPN, SVGIG (reference sequence). This CDR3 spans 20 amino acids. V was clipped by 0 bases and J by 0 bases; unmatched bases: 15. The DNA for the CDR3 is TGTGCCTGGAGTGTAAGGGGGACGACTAGCGGATACCACTCCTACAATGAGCAGTTCTTC. It specifies CAWSVRGTTSGYHSYNEQFF.

V gene TRBV2 combines with J gene TRBJ1-5, with TRBD1 as a possible D gene (5 bases). CDR3 length equals 15 residues. The germline V gene encodes CDR1 SNHLY and CDR2 FYNNEI. With 7 bases removed from V and 1 base from J, the gap between germline ends came to 14 bases. The CDR3 is CASNERGISNQPQHF. The CDR3 nucleotides read TGTGCCAGCAACGAGAGGGGCATCAGCAATCAGCCCCAGCATTTT.